This entry lists 17 T cell receptor beta chains sequenced from one sample in a study of response to subunit inactivated influenza vaccine. TCRdb re-called the RT-PCR reads through MiXCR, storing one row per CDR3 protein. Seen here are almost 600,000 distinct CDR3 sequences, 11% to 15% observed once, and the top ten hold around 10%. Sequenced here: PBMCs from blood, sampled roughly 13 days after vaccination. The receptors were gathered from a man over 45 who received an inactivated influenza vaccine.

A few counts support this clonotype. The gene calls are TRBV20-1 and TRBJ2-1, with 7 nucleotides matching TRBD2. CDR1 is DFQATT, CDR2 SNEGSKA, per germline (reference sequence). The CDR3 length is 14 residues. J gave up 5 bases and V 3 bases, and 7 bases lay outside the gene matches. The CDR3 nucleotides are TGCAGTGCTAGGGCTAGCGGCCATAACAATGAGCAGTTCTTC. It specifies CSARASGHNNEQFF.

This chain joins TRBV28 and TRBJ2-2; 8 bases are a match to TRBD1. Trimming cost V 4 bases and J 5 bases; bases outside gene matches: 6. CDR3 length equals 15 residues. CDR1 MDHEN and CDR2 SYDVKM come from the germline V gene. CDR3 nucleotides: TGTGCCAGCAGTTCGGGACAGGTGTCAACCGGGGAGCTGTTTTTT. Protein sequence: CASSSGQVSTGELFF.

The gene calls are TRBV6-1 and TRBJ2-1, with D possibly TRBD1 on 5 matching bases. The CDR3 consists of 13 residues. V was clipped by 6 bases and J by 1 base, with 7 bases between them. Germline V gene sequence: CDR1 MNHNS, CDR2 SASEGT. CDR3 DNA: TGTGCCAGCAGAAACAGGTCCTACAATGAGCAGTTCTTC. It yields the protein CASRNRSYNEQFF.

This clonotype showed up just a few times. The rearrangement links TRBV10-3 to TRBJ2-7, with 7 positions matching TRBD1. Germline V gene sequence: CDR1 ENHRY, CDR2 SYGVKD. Trimming removed 10 bases from V and 3 bases from J; junction bases left unmatched: 15. The CDR3 runs 15 residues. CDR3 in DNA: TGTGCCACCAAACGACTCCGGGACAGCCTCTACGAGCAGTACTTC. Translating it yields CATKRLRDSLYEQYF.

The chain uses TRBV5-5 and TRBJ1-2, with D unresolved. Germline V CDR1 and CDR2: SGHKS, YYEKEE (reference sequence). The V end was cut by 4 bases, the J end by 4 bases, with 11 bases between. The CDR3 is 13 residues long. Here the CDR3 DNA reads TGTGCCAGCAGCATTCACGGACTCTATGGCTACACCTTC. This codes for CASSIHGLYGYTF.

This clonotype has more than one count but fewer than ten. The chain recombines TRBV6-5 with TRBJ1-1; D remains unclear. CDR3 length: 12 amino acids. Germline CDR1 and CDR2: MNHEY and SVGAGI. V gave up 10 bases and J gave up 5 bases, with 14 bases separating them. The CDR3 region has the DNA TGTGCCATATACAACGGAGGGACTGAAGCTTTCTTT. Translation gives CAIYNGGTEAFF.

This clonotype came up a few times. The chain carries TRBV4-3 and TRBJ2-3; no reliable D call. The CDR3 length is 16 residues. The ends were cut back, 1 base at V and 3 bases at J, with 14 bases in the middle. The germline V gene encodes CDR1 LGHNA and CDR2 YSLEER. CDR3 loop: CASSQVFARATDTQYF. Here the CDR3 DNA reads TGCGCCAGCAGCCAAGTATTCGCTAGGGCGACAGATACGCAGTATTTT.

This clonotype was seen a few times. The gene calls are TRBV30 and TRBJ1-3; weak D call: TRBD1 (5 bases). From germline, CDR1 is GTSNPN and CDR2 SVGIG (reference sequence). The CDR3 covers 15 residues. V was trimmed by 0 bases and J by 4 bases, leaving 13 bases between them. Here the CDR3 DNA reads TGTGCCTGGAGTGTGAGTAGGGGTTCCGGAAACACCATATATTTT. Translation: CAWSVSRGSGNTIYF.

The chain couples TRBV20-1 to TRBJ2-7, with a possible D match to TRBD1 (6 bases). The germline V gene encodes CDR1 DFQATT and CDR2 SNEGSKA (reference sequence). The ends were cut back, 2 bases at V and 4 bases at J, with 21 bases in the middle. The CDR3 is made up of 16 amino acids. The CDR3 DNA is TGCAGTGCTAGATCCCAACAGGGCTCCCTACTTTACGAGCAGTACTTC. It is translated as CSARSQQGSLLYEQYF.

This clonotype was seen more than once but under ten times. Written as DNA, the CDR3 is TGTGCCACCAGCAGGTCGGGGGTGGGAGAGACCCAGTACTTC. Residues: CATSRSGVGETQYF. The chain recombines TRBV15 with TRBJ2-5; TRBD2 might be the D (6 bases). In germline, CDR1 is LNHNV, CDR2 YYDKDF (reference sequence). V was clipped by 3 bases and J by 4 bases, with 12 bases between them. This CDR3 is built from 14 residues.

This rearrangement joins TRBV4-2 to TRBJ2-3; D is unclear. The CDR3 spans 17 residues. In germline, CDR1 is LGHNA, CDR2 YNFKEQ. Deletions cut 0 bases from V and 4 bases from J, with 17 bases between. CDR3 protein: CASSQEERPLLADTQYF. The CDR3 nucleotides are TGTGCCAGCAGCCAAGAAGAGAGGCCGCTCCTGGCAGATACGCAGTATTTT.

The genes are TRBV4-1 and TRBJ2-7; D ambiguous. The CDR3 contains 15 residues. V was shortened by 1 base and J by 2 bases, with 12 bases between the two germline ends. Germline loops: CDR1 MGHRA, CDR2 YSYEKL. CDR3: CASSQAGRTTYEQYF. Here the CDR3 DNA reads TGCGCCAGCAGCCAAGCTGGACGGACGACCTACGAGCAGTACTTC.

The chain recombines TRBV20-1 with TRBJ2-7; TRBD1 matches 7 bases. CDR1 DFQATT and CDR2 SNEGSKA come from the germline V gene (reference sequence). The length of the CDR3 is 13 residues. V shed 4 bases and J 7 bases; nucleotides not matched to a gene: 10. The CDR3 nucleotides read TGCAGTGCTACCCCGACAGGGTGGGGAGAGCAGTACTTC. This encodes CSATPTGWGEQYF.

The rearrangement uses TRBV9 and TRBJ2-7; the match to TRBD1 covers 9 bases. Unmatched junction bases numbered 11, after V lost 4 bases and J lost 6 bases. Germline-derived CDR1 and CDR2 are SGDLS and YYNGEE. The CDR3 loop spans 15 amino acids. CDR3 loop: CASSFGQGLGSEQYF. As DNA, the CDR3 is TGTGCCAGCAGCTTTGGACAGGGGCTCGGGAGCGAGCAGTACTTC.

This clonotype was recorded a few times. V and J are TRBV10-3 and TRBJ2-5; D may be TRBD2 (7 bases). CDR1 and CDR2 (germline): ENHRY, SYGVKD. The CDR3 loop spans 14 amino acids. V was cut by 6 bases and J by 1 base, with 12 bases left in between. The CDR3 loop reads CAIRGGASQETQYF. The CDR3 DNA reads as TGTGCCATCAGAGGGGGGGCAAGCCAAGAGACCCAGTACTTC.

The chain joins TRBV6-1 to TRBJ2-2; D remains unclear. V was trimmed by 6 bases and J by 4 bases, leaving 12 bases between them. The CDR3 has 14 residues. CDR1 and CDR2 (germline): MNHNS, SASEGT. CDR3 region: CASSRAWGTGELFF. The CDR3 region has the DNA TGTGCCAGCAGCCGTGCATGGGGCACCGGGGAGCTGTTTTTT.

This clonotype was recorded many times. V gene TRBV29-1 combines with J gene TRBJ2-3; D assignment may be TRBD1 or TRBD2 (6 bases each). This CDR3 has 13 residues. The germline gives CDR1 SQVTM, CDR2 ANQGSEA. Trimming took off 8 bases at V and 6 bases at J, with 18 bases between the two ends. In DNA form, the CDR3 reads TGCAGCTCCCGGGGGCTGCCAGGGGATACGCAGTATTTT. This encodes CSSRGLPGDTQYF.